A single sample gave rise to the 32 T cell receptor beta chains below, sequenced in a study of cytomegalovirus exposure and HLA in healthy donors. In the PCR, 60 Vbeta and 13 Jbeta primers were used. Measured with immunoSEQ multiplex PCR; TCRdb has only the in-frame clones, and not every one. The repertoire holds just over 150,000 clones, with over 75% as singletons. The sequenced sample consisted of PBMCs. These receptors came from a woman in her twenties or thirties in good health and CMV-seronegative.

CDR3 DNA sequence: TGTGCCAGCAGCTTAGTAATCACCGGGGAGCTGTTTTTT. Translating it yields CASSLVITGELFF. V is TRBV7-9 and J is TRBJ2-2; no firm D call. This CDR3 has 13 amino acids. Deletions cut 1 base from V and 4 bases from J, with 4 bases between. Germline values: CDR1 SEHNR, CDR2 FQNEAQ (reference sequence).

This clone has just a few counts. V and J are TRBV19 and TRBJ2-3; weak D call: TRBD2 (6 bases). CDR1 is LNHDA and CDR2 is SQIVND in the germline V gene (reference sequence). Trimming left V 6 bases short and J 1 base short, with 11 bases between. The CDR3 length is 14 residues. The CDR3 region has the DNA TGTGCCAGTAGACCGGGACTTGGCACAGATACGCAGTATTTT. It specifies CASRPGLGTDTQYF.

V gene TRBV28 combines with J gene TRBJ2-3; possible D gene TRBD2, 6 bases. Between the trimmed V and J ends, which lost 5 bases and 0 bases, there was a span of 18 bases. Germline-derived CDR1 and CDR2 are MDHEN and SYDVKM. The CDR3 is made up of 17 amino acids. The CDR3 DNA is TGTGCCAGCAGTCCCTTTCGGGGGTTCTCTAGCACAGATACGCAGTATTTT. This encodes CASSPFRGFSSTDTQYF.

V gene TRBV6-5 combines with J gene TRBJ1-5; D remains ambiguous. The CDR3 totals 13 residues. Germline V gene sequence: CDR1 MNHEY, CDR2 SVGAGI. The germline V and J ends were trimmed by 3 bases and 2 bases, with 5 bases remaining between them. CDR3 amino acids: CASSYQGNQPQHF. The CDR3 DNA reads as TGTGCCAGCAGTTATCAGGGCAATCAGCCCCAGCATTTT.

The J gene is TRBJ2-7, the V gene TRBV7-2, with TRBD2 matching 8 bases. From germline, CDR1 is SGHTA and CDR2 FQGNSA. The CDR3 extends over 15 amino acids. Trimming took 4 bases from V and 3 from J; bases not matched to a gene: 8. Here the CDR3 DNA reads TGTGCCAGCAGCTCTCCCGGGACTAGAGGCTACGAGCAGTACTTC. Protein sequence: CASSSPGTRGYEQYF.

V is TRBV11-2 and J is TRBJ2-7; 7 nucleotides line up with TRBD1. In germline, CDR1 is SGHAT, CDR2 FQNNGV. CDR3 length equals 15 residues. With 3 bases clipped from V and 2 bases from J, the junction kept 7 bases outside the gene matches. The CDR3 is CASSFTGTDTYEQYF. The CDR3 DNA follows: TGTGCCAGCAGCTTCACCGGGACAGATACCTACGAGCAGTACTTC.

The chain couples TRBV9 to TRBJ1-4, with D unclear. V was shortened by 2 bases and J by 3 bases, with 8 bases between the two germline ends. The V gene's germline CDR1 is SGDLS and CDR2 YYNGEE. The CDR3 has 14 amino acids. CDR3 amino acids: CASSVGGPNEKLFF. CDR3 bases: TGTGCCAGCAGCGTCGGAGGGCCTAATGAAAAACTGTTTTTT. Supplemented by reference TRBV9 and TRBJ1-4, the full variable domain reads DSGVTQTPKHLITATGQRVTLRCSPRSGDLSVYWYQQSLDQGLQFLIQYYNGEERAKGNILERFSAQQFPDLHSELNLSSLELGDSALYFCASSVGGPNEKLFFGSGTQLSVL.

V and J are TRBV4-2 and TRBJ1-1; no reliable D call. This CDR3 has 14 amino acids. Germline lookup yields CDR1 LGHNA and CDR2 YNFKEQ. With 3 bases removed from V and 3 bases from J, the gap between germline ends came to 11 bases. DNA of the CDR3: TGTGCCAGCAGCCACAGGCAGTTGGACACTGAAGCTTTCTTT. Protein sequence: CASSHRQLDTEAFF.

J is TRBJ1-5 and V is TRBV6-5, with D tentatively TRBD1 (5 bases). CDR1 MNHEY and CDR2 SVGAGI come from the germline V gene. The CDR3 totals 15 residues. CDR3 coding DNA: TGTGCTAGCCGCGGGGGTTTGGCATCAAATCAGCCCCAGCATTTT. Translated, it gives CASRGGLASNQPQHF.

V gene TRBV5-4 combines with J gene TRBJ1-6, with D maybe TRBD1 (6 bases). The length of the CDR3 is 14 residues. The V end lost 3 bases, the J end lost 11 bases, and 15 bases lay between the germline ends. Germline-derived CDR1 and CDR2 are SGHNT and YYREEE (reference sequence). The CDR3 nucleotides are TGTGCCAGCAGCTCTAGGGACACGGGGACACCCCTCCACTTT. Encoded protein: CASSSRDTGTPLHF.

This clone has only a few counts. The CDR3 DNA is TGTGCCAGCAGCGTCACCGGGACAATTGTTTCCGGGGAGCTGTTTTTT. It translates to CASSVTGTIVSGELFF. The chain has TRBV9 and TRBJ2-2; tentatively, D is TRBD1 (6 bases). Germline V CDR1 and CDR2: SGDLS, YYNGEE. V dropped 2 bases and J dropped 6 bases, with 17 bases sitting between them. CDR3 length equals 16 residues.

This chain uses TRBV5-1 with TRBJ1-3; possible D gene TRBD1, 6 bases. V was clipped by 5 bases and J by 4 bases, with 16 bases between them. The CDR3 sequence is 15 residues long. Germline assignment: CDR1 SGHRS and CDR2 YFSETQ. The CDR3 region has the DNA TGCGCCAGCAGTGTTCAGGGGTTGAGGGGAAACACCATATATTTT. This encodes CASSVQGLRGNTIYF.

This sequence joins TRBV19 and TRBJ2-7, with TRBD1 matching 7 bases. There are 13 residues in the CDR3. The V gene end was trimmed by 0 bases and the J gene end by 8 bases; junction bases not matched to a gene: 4. Germline V CDR1 and CDR2: LNHDA, SQIVND (reference sequence). The CDR3 spells CASSIDRTGQQYF. In DNA, the CDR3 is TGTGCCAGTAGTATAGATCGGACAGGCCAGCAGTACTTC.

This clone has a single count. The chain has TRBV10-3 and TRBJ1-5, with D tentatively TRBD1 (6 bases). The germline CDR1 and CDR2 sequences are ENHRY and SYGVKD. Trimming removed 0 bases at V and 6 bases at J, with 18 bases between. This CDR3 contains 17 residues. For the CDR3, the DNA is TGTGCCATCAGTGAGTCGACGGGGGGGCAATTATCTCAGCCCCAGCATTTT. This codes for CAISESTGGQLSQPQHF.

The chain combines TRBV6-1 with TRBJ1-5; D possibly corresponds to TRBD1 (5 bases). Germline CDR1 reads MNHNS; CDR2 reads SASEGT. The CDR3 contains 14 residues. V was clipped by 0 bases and J by 7 bases, with 10 bases between them. The CDR3 DNA reads TGTGCCAGCAGTGAAGCGCCGGGGGTGCAGCCCCAGCATTTT. Protein product: CASSEAPGVQPQHF.

The chain combines TRBV18 with TRBJ1-6; D not certain. The CDR3 runs to 15 residues. The V end lost 3 bases, the J end lost 6 bases, and 12 bases lay between the germline ends. The germline V gene has CDR1 KGHSH and CDR2 LQKENI. The CDR3 sequence is CASSPTQPANSPLHF. The CDR3 DNA reads as TGTGCCAGCTCACCGACACAGCCAGCTAATTCACCCCTCCACTTT.

The gene calls are TRBV7-6 and TRBJ1-1; possible D gene TRBD1, 6 bases. The ends were cut back, 1 base at V and 4 bases at J, with 10 bases in the middle. Germline CDR1 is SGHVS and CDR2 is FNYEAQ. The CDR3 is 14 amino acids. The CDR3: CASSLGTASTEAFF. DNA for the CDR3: TGTGCCAGCAGCTTAGGGACAGCCAGCACTGAAGCTTTCTTT.

The chain couples TRBV6-1 to TRBJ2-7, with no clear D. This CDR3 is built from 11 residues. Germline V gene data show CDR1 as MNHNS and CDR2 as SASEGT. The V end lost 2 bases, the J end lost 3 bases, and 2 bases lay between the germline ends. CDR3 amino acids: CASSELYEQYF. CDR3 nucleotides: TGTGCCAGCAGTGAACTCTACGAGCAGTACTTC.

The V gene is TRBV7-2, the J gene TRBJ2-7; 7 nucleotides match TRBD1. Losses at the gene ends were 3 bases for V and 8 bases for J; bases not matched to a gene: 7. This CDR3 region has 13 residues. The V gene's germline CDR1 is SGHTA and CDR2 FQGNSA. The CDR3 loop reads CASSFDREGQQYF. Written as DNA, the CDR3 is TGTGCCAGCAGCTTCGACAGGGAAGGGCAGCAGTACTTC.

The chain carries TRBV5-5 and TRBJ2-5; D is unclear. The CDR3 consists of 13 residues. Germline V gene sequence: CDR1 SGHKS, CDR2 YYEKEE (reference sequence). The V end was cut by 3 bases, the J end by 3 bases, with 9 bases between. The DNA of the CDR3 is TGTGCCAGCAGCTCTCAGTTAAAAGAGACCCAGTACTTC. Translation: CASSSQLKETQYF.

J is TRBJ1-2 and V is TRBV28, with a weak D call TRBD1 (5 bases). Germline-derived CDR1 and CDR2 are MDHEN and SYDVKM. V lost 5 bases, J lost 7 bases, and 17 bases lay in between. The CDR3 contains 14 residues. In nucleotides, the CDR3 is TGTGCCAGCAGTAATCCAAAGGGGTCCCGTGGCTACACCTTC. Translating it yields CASSNPKGSRGYTF.

The genes are TRBV10-3 and TRBJ2-7; TRBD1 matches 8 bases. The CDR3 sequence is 14 residues long. Germline CDR1 is ENHRY and CDR2 is SYGVKD. The V gene end was trimmed by 10 bases and the J gene end by 3 bases; junction bases not matched to a gene: 11. The CDR3 region is CATQQGQAIYEQYF. As DNA, the CDR3 is TGTGCCACCCAACAGGGACAGGCAATCTACGAGCAGTACTTC.

CDR3 DNA sequence: TGTGCCAGCAGCTTGAATACAGGGATCGAGGTTGCTTTCTTT. Protein: CASSLNTGIEVAFF. This chain joins TRBV5-4 and TRBJ1-1; D possibly corresponds to TRBD1 (6 bases). This CDR3 region has 14 residues. Looked up from germline, CDR1 is SGHNT and CDR2 is YYREEE (reference sequence). The V end was cut by 1 base, the J end by 11 bases, with 18 bases between.

The genes are TRBV5-1 and TRBJ2-5, with D maybe TRBD2 (7 bases). The ends were cut back, 1 base at V and 5 bases at J, with 15 bases in the middle. Germline V gene data show CDR1 as SGHRS and CDR2 as YFSETQ. CDR3 size: 15 residues. The CDR3 loop is CASSLRGGASETQYF. CDR3 coding DNA: TGCGCCAGCAGCTTGAGGGGGGGGGCCTCCGAGACCCAGTACTTC.

The rearrangement joins TRBV12-5 to TRBJ2-1, with 14 bases identical to TRBD2. Trimming took 7 bases from V and 10 from J; bases not matched to a gene: 12. CDR3 length: 16 residues. The germline V gene encodes CDR1 LGHNT and CDR2 FRNRAP. The CDR3 nucleotides are TGTGCTAGTGCCCCGTCACGGACTAGCGGGGGGATAGAGCAGTTCTTC. Its protein product is CASAPSRTSGGIEQFF.

The chain couples TRBV27 to TRBJ2-1; 9 nucleotides match TRBD1. Germline values: CDR1 MNHEY, CDR2 SMNVEV (reference sequence). The CDR3 is 14 residues long. V lost 6 bases and J lost 8; bases outside the gene matches: 8. CDR3 DNA: TGTGCCAGCAGACCGGGACAGGGTGTTGATGAGCAGTTCTTC. Translating gives CASRPGQGVDEQFF.

This chain links TRBV5-1 with TRBJ2-3; 7 positions match TRBD2. Germline assignment: CDR1 SGHRS and CDR2 YFSETQ. V lost 0 bases to trimming and J lost 4 bases; unmatched junction nucleotides: 5. The CDR3 consists of 15 residues. DNA of the CDR3: TGCGCCAGCAGCTTGGAGGTGCGGGGGTCAGATACGCAGTATTTT. Amino acids: CASSLEVRGSDTQYF.

This clone was recorded only once. The J gene is TRBJ2-1, the V gene TRBV2, with TRBD2 as a possible D gene (6 bases). Germline V gene sequence: CDR1 SNHLY, CDR2 FYNNEI. The V gene lost 7 bases and the J gene lost 3 bases, with 13 bases spanning the gap. The CDR3 runs to 14 residues. The chain's CDR3 is CASIDLARYNEQFF. The CDR3, as DNA: TGTGCCAGCATCGATCTAGCGCGCTACAATGAGCAGTTCTTC.

This clone was seen a handful of times. V usage is TRBV4-2 and J usage is TRBJ2-7; D is uncertain. Trimming removed 0 bases at V and 1 base at J, with 10 bases between. The CDR3 spans 15 residues. The germline V gene has CDR1 LGHNA and CDR2 YNFKEQ. The CDR3 spells CASSQDSATSYEQYF. The CDR3 DNA is TGTGCCAGCAGCCAAGACTCCGCGACATCCTACGAGCAGTACTTC.

The V and J genes are TRBV19 and TRBJ2-2, with a tentative D call TRBD2 (5 bases). The CDR3 length is 15 residues. V lost 6 bases to trimming and J lost 8 bases, with 19 bases between them. Germline-derived CDR1 and CDR2 are LNHDA and SQIVND (reference sequence). CDR3 amino acids: CASRSIRKEAGELFF. In DNA, the CDR3 is TGTGCCAGTAGATCAATACGAAAGGAGGCGGGGGAGCTGTTTTTT.

This clone was observed once. The chain has TRBV11-2 and TRBJ2-7; perhaps TRBD2 as D (5 bases). The V and J ends lost 5 bases and 2 bases respectively, with 16 bases between them. The CDR3 contains 15 residues. The germline V gene encodes CDR1 SGHAT and CDR2 FQNNGV. DNA of the CDR3: TGTGCCAGCAGCCCGGCCAGCCTCGGGGCCTACGAGCAGTACTTC. Its protein is CASSPASLGAYEQYF.

The chain combines TRBV4-2 with TRBJ2-2; 10 bases align to TRBD2. Germline values: CDR1 LGHNA, CDR2 YNFKEQ. The CDR3 runs 17 residues. V lost 0 bases, J lost 2 bases, and 3 bases stayed unmatched. CDR3 coding DNA: TGTGCCAGCAGCCAAGAAACTAGCGGGGTTAACACCGGGGAGCTGTTTTTT. This gives the protein CASSQETSGVNTGELFF.